Here is one T cell receptor (beta chain) with its context. The CDR3 ends on some other residue instead of the conserved phenylalanine or tryptophan, so this is likely a read error. Germline V gene data show CDR1 as WNHNN and CDR2 as SYGVQD (reference sequence). Trimming stripped 7 bases from V and 0 bases from J, with 16 bases between. CDR3 length: 16 residues. This record belongs to a study of cytomegalovirus exposure and HLA in healthy donors. The PCR used 60 Vbeta and 13 Jbeta primers. TCRdb's copy holds only in-frame clones and misses some; the assay was immunoSEQ multiplex PCR. The sample shows around 250,000 clones, roughly 91% of them seen only once.

Sequenced sample: PBMCs. The rearrangement joins TRBV10-1 to TRBJ1-5; D call uncertain. This TCR derives from a girl aged 2-10 years in good health and CMV-seronegative. As DNA, the CDR3 is TGCGCCAGCACTCCCCGGGGTGTTCATAGCAATCAGCCCCAGCATCTT. Translated, it gives CASTPRGVHSNQPQHL.